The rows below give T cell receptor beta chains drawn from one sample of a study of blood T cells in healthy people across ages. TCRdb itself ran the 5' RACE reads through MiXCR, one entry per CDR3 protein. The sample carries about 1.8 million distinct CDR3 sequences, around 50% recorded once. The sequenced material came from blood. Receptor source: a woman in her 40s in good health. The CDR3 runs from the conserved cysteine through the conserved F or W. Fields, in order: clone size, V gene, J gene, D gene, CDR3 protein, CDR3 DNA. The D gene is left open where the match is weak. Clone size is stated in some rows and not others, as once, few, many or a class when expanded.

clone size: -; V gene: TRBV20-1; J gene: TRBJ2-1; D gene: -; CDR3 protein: CSARLLGPGDEQFF; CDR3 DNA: TGCAGTGCTCGACTACTAGGCCCAGGAGATGAGCAGTTCTTC
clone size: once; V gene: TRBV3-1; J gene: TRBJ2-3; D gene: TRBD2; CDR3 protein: CASSLGRATTDTQYF; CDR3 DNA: TGTGCCAGCAGCCTAGGGAGGGCAACCACAGATACGCAGTATTTT
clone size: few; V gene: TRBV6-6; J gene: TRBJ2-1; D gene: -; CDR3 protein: CASSPRGRHEQFF; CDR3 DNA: TGTGCCAGCAGCCCCCGGGGGCGGCATGAGCAGTTCTTC
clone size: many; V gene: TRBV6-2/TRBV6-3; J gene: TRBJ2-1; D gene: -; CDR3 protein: CASSYSGGSYNEQFF; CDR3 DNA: TGTGCCAGCAGTTACTCGGGGGGCTCCTACAATGAGCAGTTCTTC
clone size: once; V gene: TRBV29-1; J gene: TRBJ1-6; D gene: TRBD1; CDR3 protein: CSVRDSYNSPLHF; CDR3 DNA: TGCAGCGTCCGGGACAGCTATAATTCACCCCTCCACTTT
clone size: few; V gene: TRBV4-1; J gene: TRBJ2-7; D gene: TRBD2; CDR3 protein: CASRQLAGAFLEQYF; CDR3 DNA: TGCGCCAGCAGACAACTAGCGGGGGCCTTCCTTGAGCAGTACTTC
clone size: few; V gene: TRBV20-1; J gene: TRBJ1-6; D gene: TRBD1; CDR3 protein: CSASQTGSGSYNSPLHF; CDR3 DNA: TGCAGTGCTAGCCAGACAGGGTCGGGCTCCTATAATTCACCCCTCCACTTT
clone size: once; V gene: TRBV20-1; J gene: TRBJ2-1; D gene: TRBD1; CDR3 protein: CSARGTGQGKNEQFF; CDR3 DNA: TGCAGTGCTAGGGGGACGGGACAGGGTAAGAATGAGCAGTTCTTC
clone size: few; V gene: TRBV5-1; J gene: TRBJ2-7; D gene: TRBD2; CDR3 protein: CASTLSGGAGYEQYF; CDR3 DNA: TGCGCCAGCACTCTAAGCGGGGGGGCCGGATACGAGCAGTACTTC
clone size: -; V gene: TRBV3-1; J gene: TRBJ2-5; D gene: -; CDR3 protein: CASLTRGRRQETQYF; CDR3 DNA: TGTGCCAGCCTAACCCGGGGAAGGCGACAAGAGACCCAGTACTTC
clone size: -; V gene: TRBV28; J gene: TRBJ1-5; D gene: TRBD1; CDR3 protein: CASRFQGAGQPQHF; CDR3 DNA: TGTGCCAGCAGATTCCAGGGGGCGGGTCAGCCCCAGCATTTT
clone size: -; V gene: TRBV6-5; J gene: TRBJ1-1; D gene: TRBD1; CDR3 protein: CASRPLDRVGTEAFF; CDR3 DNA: TGTGCCAGCAGACCCCTGGACAGGGTGGGCACTGAAGCTTTCTTT
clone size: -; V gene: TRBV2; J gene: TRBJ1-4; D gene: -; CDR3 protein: CASSAAYSEKLFF; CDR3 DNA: TGTGCCAGCAGCGCGGCTTATAGCGAAAAACTGTTTTTT
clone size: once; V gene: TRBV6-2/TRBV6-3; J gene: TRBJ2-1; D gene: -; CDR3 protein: CASRPLGASYNEQFF; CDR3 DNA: TGTGCCAGCAGGCCATTAGGGGCGTCCTACAATGAGCAGTTCTTC
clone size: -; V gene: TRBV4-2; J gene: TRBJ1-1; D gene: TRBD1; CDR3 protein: CASSRGQGTTEAFF; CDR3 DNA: TGTGCCAGCAGCCGAGGACAGGGGACCACTGAAGCTTTCTTT
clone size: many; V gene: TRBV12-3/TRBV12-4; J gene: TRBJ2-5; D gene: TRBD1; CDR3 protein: CASSDRDQETQYF; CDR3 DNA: TGTGCCAGCAGCGACAGGGACCAAGAGACCCAGTACTTC
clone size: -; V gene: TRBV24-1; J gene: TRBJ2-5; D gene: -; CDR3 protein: CATSARLGYNEQYF; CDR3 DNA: TGTGCCACCAGTGCCAGACTGGGCTACAATGAGCAGTACTTC
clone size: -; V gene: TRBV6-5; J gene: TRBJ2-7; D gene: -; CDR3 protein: CASTRRGFSSYEQYF; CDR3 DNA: TGTGCCAGCACCCGCAGGGGTTTTTCCTCCTACGAGCAGTACTTC
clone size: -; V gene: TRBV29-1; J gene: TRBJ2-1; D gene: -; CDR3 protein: CSVDAAYNEQFF; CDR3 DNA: TGCAGCGTTGATGCAGCCTACAATGAGCAGTTCTTC
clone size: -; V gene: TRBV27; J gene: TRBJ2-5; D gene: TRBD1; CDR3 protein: CASSIQGAFEEQYF; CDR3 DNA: TGTGCCAGCAGTATACAGGGGGCTTTTGAGGAGCAGTACTTC
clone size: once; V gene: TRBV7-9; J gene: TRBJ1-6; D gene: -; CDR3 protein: CASTRAAGITPLHF; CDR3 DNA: TGTGCCAGTACAAGGGCGGCAGGGATAACGCCCCTCCACTTT
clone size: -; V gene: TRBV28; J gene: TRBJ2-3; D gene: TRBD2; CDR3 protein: CASSLPLGAGGNTDTQYF; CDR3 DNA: TGTGCCAGCAGTTTGCCCCTAGGGGCGGGGGGCAACACAGATACGCAGTATTTT
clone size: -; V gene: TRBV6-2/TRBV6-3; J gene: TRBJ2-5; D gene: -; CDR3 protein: CASARRVQETQYF; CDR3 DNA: TGTGCCAGCGCGAGGAGGGTACAAGAGACCCAGTACTTC
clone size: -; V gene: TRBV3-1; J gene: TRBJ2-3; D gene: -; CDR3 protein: CASSPERVPIKSDTQYF; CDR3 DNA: TGTGCCAGCAGCCCCGAGCGGGTCCCTATTAAATCAGATACGCAGTATTTT
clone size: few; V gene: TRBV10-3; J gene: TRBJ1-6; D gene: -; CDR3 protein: CAISPSMRPHTSSPLHF; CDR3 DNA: TGTGCCATCAGTCCTTCGATGCGGCCCCATACGAGTTCACCCCTCCACTTT
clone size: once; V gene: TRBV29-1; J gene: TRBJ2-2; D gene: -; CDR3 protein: CSAEGTTNTGELFF; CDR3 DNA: TGCAGCGCCGAAGGGACAACTAACACCGGGGAGCTGTTTTTT
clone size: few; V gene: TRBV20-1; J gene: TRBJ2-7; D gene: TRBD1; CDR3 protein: CSASGTAYEQYF; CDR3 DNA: TGCAGTGCTAGTGGGACAGCCTACGAGCAGTACTTC
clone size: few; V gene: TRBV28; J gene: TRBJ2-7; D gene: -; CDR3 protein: CASSALITEQYF; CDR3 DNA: TGTGCCAGCAGTGCGCTTATTACCGAGCAGTACTTC
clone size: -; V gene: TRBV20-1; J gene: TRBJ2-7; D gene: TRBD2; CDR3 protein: CSAGTSGGSSSYEQYF; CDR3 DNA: TGCAGTGCTGGGACTAGCGGGGGGTCTAGCTCCTACGAGCAGTACTTC
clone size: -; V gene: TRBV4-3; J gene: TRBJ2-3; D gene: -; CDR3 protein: CASSRRKLTGSPRDTQYF; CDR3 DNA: TGCGCCAGCAGCCGGAGGAAACTAACGGGTTCCCCCCGGGATACGCAGTATTTT
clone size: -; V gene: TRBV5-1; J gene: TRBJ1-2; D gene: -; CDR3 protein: CASSLNWGGATYGYTF; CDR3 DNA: TGCGCCAGCAGCTTGAACTGGGGGGGCGCAACCTATGGCTACACCTTC
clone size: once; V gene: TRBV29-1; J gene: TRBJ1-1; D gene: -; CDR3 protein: CSVEDFSRGRPMNTEAFF; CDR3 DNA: TGCAGCGTTGAAGATTTTAGCCGCGGTAGGCCTATGAACACTGAAGCTTTCTTT
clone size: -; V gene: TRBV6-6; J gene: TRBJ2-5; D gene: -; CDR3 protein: CASTKRAQETQYF; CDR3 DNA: TGTGCCAGCACAAAGCGAGCCCAAGAGACCCAGTACTTC
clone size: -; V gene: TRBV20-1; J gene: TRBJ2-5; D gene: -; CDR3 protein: CSAIWMETQYF; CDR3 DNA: TGCAGTGCTATTTGGATGGAGACCCAGTACTTC
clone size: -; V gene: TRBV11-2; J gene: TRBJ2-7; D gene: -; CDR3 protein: CASSLEWGPYNEQYF; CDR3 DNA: TGTGCCAGCAGCTTAGAGTGGGGACCGTACAATGAGCAGTACTTC
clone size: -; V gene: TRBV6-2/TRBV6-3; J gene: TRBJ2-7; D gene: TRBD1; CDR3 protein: CASSKGTGSYEQYF; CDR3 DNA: TGTGCCAGCAGCAAAGGGACAGGCTCCTACGAGCAGTACTTC
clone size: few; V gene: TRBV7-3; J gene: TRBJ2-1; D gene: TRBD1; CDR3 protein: CASSDRAEQFF; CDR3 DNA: TGTGCCAGTTCCGACAGGGCTGAGCAGTTCTTC
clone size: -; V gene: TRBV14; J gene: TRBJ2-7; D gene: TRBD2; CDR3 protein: CASKGPVKGSGEYEQYF; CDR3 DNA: TGTGCCAGCAAGGGGCCAGTTAAGGGGAGCGGGGAATACGAGCAGTACTTC
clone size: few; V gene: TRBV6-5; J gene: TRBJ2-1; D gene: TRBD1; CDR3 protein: CASSRQGAWNEQFF; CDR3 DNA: TGTGCCAGCAGTCGACAGGGGGCATGGAATGAGCAGTTCTTC
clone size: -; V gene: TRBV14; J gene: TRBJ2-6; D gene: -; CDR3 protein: CASRRGRWAGANVLTF; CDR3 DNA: TGTGCCAGCAGAAGGGGTCGGTGGGCTGGGGCCAACGTCCTGACTTTC
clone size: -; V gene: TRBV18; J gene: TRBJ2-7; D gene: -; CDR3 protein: CASAVQNYEQYF; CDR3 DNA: TGTGCCAGCGCAGTCCAGAACTACGAGCAGTACTTC
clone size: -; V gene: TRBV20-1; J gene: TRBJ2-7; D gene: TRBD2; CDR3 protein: CSARWTSGGYEQYF; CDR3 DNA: TGCAGTGCTCGCTGGACTAGCGGGGGATACGAGCAGTACTTC
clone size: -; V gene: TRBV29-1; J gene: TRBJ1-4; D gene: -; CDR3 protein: CSALLVGRRNEKLFF; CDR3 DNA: TGCAGCGCTCTCTTGGTTGGGCGCCGGAATGAAAAACTGTTTTTT
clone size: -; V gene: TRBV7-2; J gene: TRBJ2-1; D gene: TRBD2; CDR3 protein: CASSSEAGGWDEQFF; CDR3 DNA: TGTGCCAGCAGCTCCGAAGCGGGGGGGTGGGATGAGCAGTTCTTC
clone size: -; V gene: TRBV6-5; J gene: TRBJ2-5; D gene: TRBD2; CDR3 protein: CASGRASSQETQYF; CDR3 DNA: TGTGCCAGCGGGAGGGCGAGCTCCCAAGAGACCCAGTACTTC
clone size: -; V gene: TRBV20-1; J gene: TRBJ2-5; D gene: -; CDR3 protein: CSALDAGAGHVTQYF; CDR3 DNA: TGCAGTGCTCTTGATGCCGGTGCGGGGCATGTGACCCAGTACTTC
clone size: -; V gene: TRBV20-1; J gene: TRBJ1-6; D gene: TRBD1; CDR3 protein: CSARDPLRTGSSYNSPLHF; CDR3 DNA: TGCAGTGCTAGAGATCCCCTAAGGACAGGAAGCTCCTATAATTCACCCCTCCACTTT
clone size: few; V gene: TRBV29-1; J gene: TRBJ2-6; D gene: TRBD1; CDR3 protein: CSALTGVEANVLTF; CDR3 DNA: TGCAGCGCTCTGACAGGGGTTGAGGCCAACGTCCTGACTTTC
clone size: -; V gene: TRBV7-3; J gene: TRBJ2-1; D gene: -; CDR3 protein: CASSLTAGPSGEQFF; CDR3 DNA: TGTGCCAGCAGCTTAACAGCCGGACCAAGCGGTGAGCAGTTCTTC
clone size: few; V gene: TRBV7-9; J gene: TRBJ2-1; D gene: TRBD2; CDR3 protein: CASSPMRGGFEQFF; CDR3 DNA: TGTGCCAGCAGCCCGATGCGGGGGGGCTTTGAGCAGTTCTTC
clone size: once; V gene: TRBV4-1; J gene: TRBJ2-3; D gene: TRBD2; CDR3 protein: CASSQVLAGANTDTQYF; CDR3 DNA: TGCGCCAGCAGCCAAGTCCTAGCGGGGGCAAACACAGATACGCAGTATTTT
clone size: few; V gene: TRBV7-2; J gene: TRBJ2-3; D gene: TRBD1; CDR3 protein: CASSLVQGVDTQYF; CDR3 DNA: TGTGCCAGCAGCTTAGTCCAGGGGGTTGATACGCAGTATTTT
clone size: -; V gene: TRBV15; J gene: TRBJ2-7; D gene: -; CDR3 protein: CATSRAGSYEQYF; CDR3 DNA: TGTGCCACCAGCAGAGCGGGTTCCTACGAGCAGTACTTC
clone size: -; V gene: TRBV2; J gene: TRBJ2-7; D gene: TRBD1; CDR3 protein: CASTASRQGSSYNEQYF; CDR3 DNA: TGTGCCAGCACCGCTTCGAGACAGGGAAGTTCCTACAATGAGCAGTACTTC
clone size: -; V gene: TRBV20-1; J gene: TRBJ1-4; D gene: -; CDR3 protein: CSARAGQKNEKLFF; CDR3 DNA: TGCAGTGCTAGAGCGGGGCAGAAGAATGAAAAACTGTTTTTT
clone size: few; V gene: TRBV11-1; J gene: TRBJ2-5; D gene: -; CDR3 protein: CASSPAGALQETQYF; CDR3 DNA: TGTGCCAGCTCCCCGGCGGGGGCTCTACAAGAGACCCAGTACTTC
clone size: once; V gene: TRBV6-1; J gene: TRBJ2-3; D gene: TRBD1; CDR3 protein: CASNWDRRTDTQYF; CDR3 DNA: TGTGCCAGCAACTGGGACAGACGCACAGATACGCAGTATTTT
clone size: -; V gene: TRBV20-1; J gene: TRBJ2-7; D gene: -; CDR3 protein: CSARATESYEQYF; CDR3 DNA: TGCAGTGCTAGAGCGACGGAGTCCTACGAGCAGTACTTC